Listed below are T cell receptor beta chains from one sample, sequenced in a study of radiation and T cells in renal cell carcinoma. TCRdb's table, derived via immunoSEQ multiplex PCR, lists solely in-frame clones and lacks some. The table records under 200,000 clones, 88% of them present only once. The source was blood, collected from a patient whose treatment included radiotherapy and nephrectomy. These receptors were taken from a woman aged 45-65 years with renal cell carcinoma. Each CDR3 is given with its conserved first and last residue. A D gene is named only where the DNA matches it firmly. For some rows the clone size is stated as once, few or many, or as a class when expanded; others skip it.

cdr3_nt | cdr3_aa | d_call | clone_size | j_call | v_call
TGTGCCAGCAGCTTTGGTACTCATAGCAATCAGCCCCAGCATTTT | CASSFGTHSNQPQHF | - | - | TRBJ1-5 | TRBV7-6
TGCGCCAGCAGCTTGGAAGAGGATTCACCCCTCCACTTT | CASSLEEDSPLHF | - | few | TRBJ1-6 | TRBV5-1
TGTGCCAGCAGCTTAGGTGGAGTTGGCACAGATACGCAGTATTTT | CASSLGGVGTDTQYF | - | - | TRBJ2-3 | TRBV7-9
TGTGCCAGCAGCTCCCGGGACAGGGGGTTCTACGAGCAGTACTTC | CASSSRDRGFYEQYF | TRBD1 | - | TRBJ2-7 | TRBV5-4
TGTGCCAGCAGTTTGGGACTAGCGGGGGGGATCGTTGAGCAGTTCTTC | CASSLGLAGGIVEQFF | TRBD2 | - | TRBJ2-1 | TRBV28
TGTGCCAGCAGAAGGGGACTTCTACTTAACACTGAAGCTTTCTTT | CASRRGLLLNTEAFF | - | - | TRBJ1-1 | TRBV6-5
TGCGCCAGCAGGCCGAGCGGGGGGCTCTACAATGAGCAGTTCTTC | CASRPSGGLYNEQFF | TRBD2 | - | TRBJ2-1 | TRBV5-1
TGTGCCAGCTCACCGGAGACAGGGCCGAACACCGGGGAGCTGTTTTTT | CASSPETGPNTGELFF | TRBD1 | - | TRBJ2-2 | TRBV18
TGTGCCAGCAGCGTAGGACGGACTAGCGGGAACACAGATACGCAGTATTTT | CASSVGRTSGNTDTQYF | TRBD2 | few | TRBJ2-3 | TRBV9
TGCGCCAGCAGCCCCCGAAATGTGGGCACAGATACGCAGTATTTT | CASSPRNVGTDTQYF | - | - | TRBJ2-3 | TRBV5-1
TGTGCCAGCAGCCGGGGGGACCAACAAGAGACCCAGTACTTC | CASSRGDQQETQYF | TRBD2 | - | TRBJ2-5 | TRBV7-9
TGCGCCAGCAGCTCCTTGTCGACACGAGGGAGGGGGACTGAAGCTTTCTTT | CASSSLSTRGRGTEAFF | - | - | TRBJ1-1 | TRBV5-1
TGTGCCAGCTCAGCGGGGCCCGGTGGCACAGATACGCAGTATTTT | CASSAGPGGTDTQYF | TRBD2 | once | TRBJ2-3 | TRBV6-4
TGCGCCAGCAGCATCAGACAGGGTGGGAATGGCTACACCTTC | CASSIRQGGNGYTF | TRBD1 | - | TRBJ1-2 | TRBV5-1
TGTGCCAGCAGTTTCCTCGGATGGGGACAGGGGAAGGGCTACACCTTC | CASSFLGWGQGKGYTF | TRBD1 | few | TRBJ1-2 | TRBV28
TGTGCCAGCAGCTCCAACCGGGACAGGCCGTCCTACGAGCAGTACTTC | CASSSNRDRPSYEQYF | TRBD1 | - | TRBJ2-7 | TRBV7-9
TGTGCCAGCAGCCAGGGCGTCAGTTTTAATTCACCCCTCCACTTT | CASSQGVSFNSPLHF | - | - | TRBJ1-6 | TRBV5-6
TGTGCCAGCAGTCTAATAGTTGGATCAGCCTATGGCTACACCTTC | CASSLIVGSAYGYTF | - | - | TRBJ1-2 | TRBV27
TGTGCCAGCAGCTTGGACCCCGGGGGAGAGACCCAGTACTTC | CASSLDPGGETQYF | - | - | TRBJ2-5 | TRBV5-4
TGTGCCAGCAGCTCGACAGGGGGGGTTAGCAATGAGCAGTTCTTC | CASSSTGGVSNEQFF | TRBD1 | - | TRBJ2-1 | TRBV11-3
TGTGCCAGCAGCTTAGATGTAGTTGGGACCTACTCCTACGAGCAGTACTTC | CASSLDVVGTYSYEQYF | - | - | TRBJ2-7 | TRBV11-2
TGCAGCGTTGACGGACAGGCAGCCTATGGCTACACCTTC | CSVDGQAAYGYTF | TRBD1 | - | TRBJ1-2 | TRBV29-1
TGTGCTAGTGGTTTGCCCCGGACAGGGGACCAGCCCCAGCATTTT | CASGLPRTGDQPQHF | TRBD1 | - | TRBJ1-5 | TRBV12-5
TGTGCCAGCAGCCTGGGACGGGTTGAGACTAATGAAAAACTGTTTTTT | CASSLGRVETNEKLFF | - | once | TRBJ1-4 | TRBV6-6
TGCGCCAGCAGCTTGGCCTCCAGGTCTGGCTACACCTTC | CASSLASRSGYTF | - | - | TRBJ1-2 | TRBV5-1
TGTGCCAGCTCATGGGACAGCACAGATACGCAGTATTTT | CASSWDSTDTQYF | - | - | TRBJ2-3 | TRBV18